A selection of T cell receptor beta chains follows, all from one sample in a study of T cell changes during pregnancy in multiple sclerosis. Method: immunoSEQ multiplex PCR; TCRdb's copy keeps in-frame clones and lacks some. The repertoire holds just under 20,000 clones, with around 86% as singletons. Material: CD8+ T cells from peripheral blood mononuclear cells, obtained in the third trimester of pregnancy. The receptors were gathered from a female donor in good health, enrolled as a control in a pregnancy study. Each CDR3 is given with its conserved first and last residue. Fields, in order: J gene, D gene, clone size, V gene, CDR3 protein, CDR3 DNA. A D gene is named only where the DNA matches it firmly. A clone size is listed for some rows: how often the clone was seen (once, few, many), or a class if it is expanded.

TRBJ2-2 NA NA TRBV5-1 CASSLGAGLTGELFF TGCGCCAGCAGCTTGGGTGCGGGTTTGACCGGGGAGCTGTTTTTT
TRBJ1-2 TRBD1 NA TRBV7-9 CASSPPRDRRNYGYTF TGTGCCAGCAGCCCGCCGCGGGACAGGAGAAACTATGGCTACACCTTC
TRBJ2-5 NA NA TRBV7-9 CASMGGETQYF TGTGCCAGCATGGGGGGAGAGACCCAGTACTTC
TRBJ2-7 TRBD2 NA TRBV27 CASSPGLAANYEQYF TGTGCCAGCAGCCCGGGACTAGCGGCAAACTACGAGCAGTACTTC
TRBJ1-4 NA few TRBV4-3 CASSLVRGTTNEKLFF TGCGCCAGCAGCCTCGTCAGGGGTACAACTAATGAAAAACTGTTTTTT
TRBJ1-1 NA NA TRBV11-2 CASSLRGTEAFF TGTGCCAGCAGCTTAAGGGGCACTGAAGCTTTCTTT
TRBJ2-5 TRBD1 NA TRBV9 CASSVLDRGDEGQETQYF TGTGCCAGCAGCGTACTGGACAGGGGAGACGAGGGCCAAGAGACCCAGTACTTC
TRBJ2-7 TRBD1 NA TRBV6-5 CASSYSGTGGYEQYF TGTGCCAGCAGTTACTCCGGGACAGGGGGCTATGAGCAGTACTTC
TRBJ2-3 NA NA TRBV6-6 CASSPGLSSTDTQYF TGTGCCAGCAGTCCGGGACTGTCTAGCACAGATACGCAGTATTTT
TRBJ1-4 TRBD1 NA TRBV27 CASSLTGVNEKLFF TGTGCCAGCAGCCTGACAGGGGTTAATGAAAAACTGTTTTTT
TRBJ2-4 TRBD2 NA TRBV14 CASSRTSWSPVEAKNIQYF TGTGCCAGCAGTCGGACTAGCTGGTCGCCCGTAGAAGCCAAAAACATTCAGTACTTC
TRBJ1-1 TRBD1 NA TRBV4-1 CASSRHGQGGTEAFF TGCGCCAGCAGCCGGCATGGGCAGGGGGGAACTGAAGCTTTCTTT
TRBJ1-4 NA NA TRBV6-5 CASSYDGAGNEKLFF TGTGCCAGCAGTTACGATGGGGCGGGAAATGAAAAACTGTTTTTT
TRBJ2-5 TRBD1 NA TRBV11-1 CASSSRGTGETQYF TGTGCCAGCAGCTCGAGAGGGACAGGGGAGACCCAGTACTTC
TRBJ1-2 NA NA TRBV18 CASSPAGGKDGYTF TGTGCCAGCTCACCAGCGGGAGGGAAGGATGGCTACACCTTC
TRBJ1-1 NA NA TRBV13 CASSFGNTEAFF TGTGCCAGCAGCTTCGGTAACACTGAAGCTTTCTTT
TRBJ2-5 TRBD2 NA TRBV9 CASSVGSGGSQETQYF TGTGCCAGCAGCGTGGGTAGCGGGGGGTCCCAAGAGACCCAGTACTTC
TRBJ1-5 TRBD1 NA TRBV15 CATSYGRGQPQHF TGTGCCACCAGCTATGGCAGGGGGCAGCCCCAGCATTTT
TRBJ2-7 NA NA TRBV27 CASSLTESSYEQYF TGTGCCAGCAGCCTCACCGAGAGCTCCTACGAGCAGTACTTC
TRBJ2-1 NA NA TRBV7-9 CASSPPDSEFNEQFF TGTGCCAGCAGCCCCCCGGACAGTGAGTTCAATGAGCAGTTCTTC
TRBJ2-2 TRBD1 NA TRBV27 CASSVTGFTGELFF TGTGCCAGCAGTGTGACAGGGTTCACCGGGGAGCTGTTTTTT
TRBJ2-1 NA NA TRBV19 CASSIDREGVYNEQFF TGTGCCAGTAGTATAGACAGGGAGGGGGTATACAATGAGCAGTTCTTC
TRBJ2-7 TRBD2 NA TRBV5-1 CASSMGLVYEQYF TGCGCCAGCAGCATGGGACTAGTCTACGAGCAGTACTTC
TRBJ1-4 NA NA TRBV19 CASSIGGLEGLFF TGTGCCAGTAGTATAGGAGGACTCGAGGGACTGTTTTTT
TRBJ1-2 TRBD1 NA TRBV11-2 CASSLAGQGGYGYTF TGTGCCAGCAGCTTAGCGGGACAGGGGGGATATGGCTACACCTTC
TRBJ2-5 NA NA TRBV7-8 CASSSDKYQETQYF TGTGCCAGCAGTTCGGACAAGTACCAAGAGACCCAGTACTTC
TRBJ2-7 NA NA TRBV15 CATSVRGGTYEQYF TGTGCCACCAGCGTTAGGGGCGGAACCTACGAGCAGTACTTC
TRBJ1-1 NA few TRBV5-6 CASSLVTGNTEAFF TGTGCCAGCAGCTTGGTGACAGGGAACACTGAAGCTTTCTTT
TRBJ2-5 TRBD2 few TRBV7-2 CASSLGSPSGGETQYF TGTGCCAGCAGCTTAGGATCGCCTAGCGGGGGGGAGACCCAGTACTTC
TRBJ2-2 TRBD1 NA TRBV4-3 CASSQDLGTGIGGELFF TGCGCCAGCAGCCAAGATCTTGGGACAGGGATTGGCGGGGAGCTGTTTTTT
TRBJ1-1 NA NA TRBV6-1 CASSDLRSTEAFF TGTGCCAGCAGTGACCTGAGGAGCACTGAAGCTTTCTTT
TRBJ2-7 TRBD1 NA TRBV10-3 CAISELGTEAYEQYF TGTGCCATCAGTGAGCTAGGGACAGAAGCCTACGAGCAGTACTTC
TRBJ2-1 NA NA TRBV29-1 CSAGDSSYNEQFF TGCAGCGCCGGGGACTCCTCCTACAATGAGCAGTTCTTC
TRBJ2-2 TRBD1 NA TRBV27 CASSWTGGTGELFF TGTGCCAGCAGTTGGACAGGGGGCACCGGGGAGCTGTTTTTT
TRBJ2-1 TRBD2 NA TRBV4-3 CASSQGLAGGGGQFF TGCGCCAGCAGCCAAGGTTTAGCGGGGGGGGGAGGGCAGTTCTTC
TRBJ2-5 NA medium-sized TRBV13 CASSSTAGAEETQYF TGTGCCAGCAGCTCCACGGCGGGGGCCGAAGAGACCCAGTACTTC
TRBJ2-7 TRBD2 NA TRBV7-3 CASSSGGGGDEQYF TGTGCCAGCAGCTCCGGGGGGGGCGGGGACGAGCAGTACTTC
TRBJ2-7 NA NA TRBV9 CASSVGGDPYEQYF TGTGCCAGCAGCGTAGGGGGAGACCCCTACGAGCAGTACTTC
TRBJ1-5 NA NA TRBV7-9 CASSTDSYNQPQHF TGTGCCAGCAGCACCGACAGTTACAATCAGCCCCAGCATTTT
TRBJ2-7 TRBD1 NA TRBV2 CASTQTGQTYEQYF TGTGCCAGCACACAGACAGGGCAGACCTACGAGCAGTACTTC
TRBJ1-2 NA NA TRBV4-3 CASSQDRGLDYGYTF TGCGCCAGCAGCCAAGATAGAGGATTGGACTATGGCTACACCTTC
TRBJ2-1 NA NA TRBV6-6 CASSPTGGLEQFF TGTGCCAGCAGCCCAACGGGGGGCCTGGAGCAGTTCTTC
TRBJ1-2 TRBD1 once TRBV18 CASSPQGADGYTF TGTGCCAGCTCACCCCAGGGGGCGGACGGCTACACCTTC
TRBJ2-1 NA NA TRBV27 CASSQLRTTDYNEQFF TGTGCCAGCAGCCAGTTAAGGACTACCGATTACAATGAGCAGTTCTTC
TRBJ2-1 TRBD1 NA TRBV4-3 CASSPKRGQNEQFF TGCGCCAGCAGCCCTAAGAGGGGACAGAATGAGCAGTTCTTC
TRBJ2-1 TRBD1 NA TRBV9 CASSSNPGQGKYNEQFF TGTGCCAGCAGCTCTAATCCGGGACAGGGCAAATACAATGAGCAGTTCTTC
TRBJ1-1 TRBD1 few TRBV5-5 CASSLDRGTPSHTEAFF TGTGCCAGCAGTCTGGACAGGGGCACACCTTCCCACACTGAAGCTTTCTTT